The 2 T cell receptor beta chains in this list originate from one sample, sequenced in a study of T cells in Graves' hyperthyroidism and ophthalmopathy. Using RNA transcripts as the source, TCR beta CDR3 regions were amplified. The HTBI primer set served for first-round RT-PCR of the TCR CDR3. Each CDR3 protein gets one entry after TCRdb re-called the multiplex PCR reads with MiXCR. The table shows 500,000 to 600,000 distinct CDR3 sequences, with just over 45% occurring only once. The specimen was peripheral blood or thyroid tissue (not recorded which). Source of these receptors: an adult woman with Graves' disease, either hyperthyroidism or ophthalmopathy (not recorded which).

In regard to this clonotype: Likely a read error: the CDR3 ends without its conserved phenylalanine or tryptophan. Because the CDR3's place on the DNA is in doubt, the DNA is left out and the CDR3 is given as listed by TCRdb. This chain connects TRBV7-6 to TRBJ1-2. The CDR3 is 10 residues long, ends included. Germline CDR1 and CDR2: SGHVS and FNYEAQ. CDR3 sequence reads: CASSPRLASY.

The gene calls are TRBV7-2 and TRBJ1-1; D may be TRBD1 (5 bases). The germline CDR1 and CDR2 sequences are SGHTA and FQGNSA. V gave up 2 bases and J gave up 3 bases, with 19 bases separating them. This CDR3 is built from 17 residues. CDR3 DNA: TGTGCCAGCAGCTTAAGGGCTGGCGCAGGGATACACACTGAAGCTTTCTTT. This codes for CASSLRAGAGIHTEAFF. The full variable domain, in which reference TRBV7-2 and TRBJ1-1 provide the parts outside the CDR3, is GAGVSQSPSNKVTEKGKDVELRCDPISGHTALYWYRQSLGQGLEFLIYFQGNSAPDKSGLPSDRFSAERTGGSVSTLTIQRTQQEDSAVYLCASSLRAGAGIHTEAFFGQGTRLTVV.